The present entry profiles one TCR beta chain with its context. Its antigen is currently unknown. The CDR3 extends over 13 amino acids. Trimming shortened V by 1 base and J by 1 base, and 5 bases separated the two germline ends. Germline V gives CDR1 SGHDN, CDR2 FVKESK. The sample is drawn from a study of cytomegalovirus exposure and HLA in healthy donors. General study points: Cytomegalovirus association was assigned to about 150 TCR beta chains. Using the classifier, cytomegalovirus status was reportedly diagnosed with high specificity and sensitivity. Another analysis was done later, and it associated roughly 15,000 TCR beta sequences with HLA alleles at 0.05 false discovery rate.

13 Jbeta primers and 60 Vbeta primers were used for the PCR. Only in-frame clones appear in the TCRdb table, and some are missing; sequencing was by immunoSEQ multiplex PCR. This sample yields tens of thousands of clones, of which 66% are seen a single time; around 19% belongs to the top ten. The receptor was isolated from a man aged 50 or older in good health and CMV-seropositive. Sequencing was performed on PBMCs. The V call is TRBV14, the J call TRBJ2-7; no reliable D call. CDR3 region: CASSQAQSYEQYF. CDR3 bases: TGTGCCAGCAGCCAAGCGCAGTCCTACGAGCAGTACTTC.